This T cell receptor beta chain was obtained from a study of response to subunit inactivated influenza vaccine. Trimming pared 6 bases from V and 6 bases from J, leaving 15 bases between. The V gene's germline CDR1 is MDHEN and CDR2 SYDVKM. This CDR3 is 14 amino acids long. MiXCR was run by TCRdb on the RT-PCR reads, yielding one entry per CDR3 protein. The sample contains around 250,000 distinct CDR3 sequences, 12% of which appear only once. Turning to this clonotype: What it binds is unknown.

The study's findings and limits: Authors suggested few new T cells are recruited by each seasonal influenza vaccination.

This TCR came from a man aged 45 to 65 who received an inactivated influenza vaccine. V and J are TRBV28 and TRBJ2-1, with D hard to call. Here the sequenced sample was non-naive T cells sorted from PBMCs, taken approximately 15 days before vaccination. The CDR3 region is CASSMILLSNEQFF. CDR3 sequence (DNA): TGTGCCAGCAGCATGATCCTGCTTAGCAATGAGCAGTTCTTC.